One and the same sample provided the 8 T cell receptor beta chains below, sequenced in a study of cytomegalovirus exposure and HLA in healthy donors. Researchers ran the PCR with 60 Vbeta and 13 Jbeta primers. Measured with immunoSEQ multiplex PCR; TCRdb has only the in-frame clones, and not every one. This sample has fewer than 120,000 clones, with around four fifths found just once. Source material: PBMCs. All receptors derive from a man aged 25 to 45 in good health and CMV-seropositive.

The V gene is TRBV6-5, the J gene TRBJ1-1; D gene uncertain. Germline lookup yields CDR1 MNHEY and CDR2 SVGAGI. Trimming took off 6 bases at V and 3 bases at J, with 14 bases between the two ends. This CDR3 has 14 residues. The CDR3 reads CASSTAGVDTEAFF. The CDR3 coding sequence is TGTGCCAGCAGCACCGCGGGTGTTGACACTGAAGCTTTCTTT.

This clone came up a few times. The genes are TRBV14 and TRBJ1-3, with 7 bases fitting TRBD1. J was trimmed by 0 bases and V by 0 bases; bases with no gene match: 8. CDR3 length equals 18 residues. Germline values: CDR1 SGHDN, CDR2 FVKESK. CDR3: CASSQDHRTGSSGNTIYF. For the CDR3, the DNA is TGTGCCAGCAGCCAAGATCACCGGACAGGATCCTCTGGAAACACCATATATTTT.

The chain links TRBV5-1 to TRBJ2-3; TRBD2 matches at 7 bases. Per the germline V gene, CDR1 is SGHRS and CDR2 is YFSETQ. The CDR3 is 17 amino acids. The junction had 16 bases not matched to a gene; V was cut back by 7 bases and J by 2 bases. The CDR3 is CASADSSSGSFTDTQYF. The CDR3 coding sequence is TGCGCCAGCGCCGACTCTTCTAGCGGAAGTTTCACAGATACGCAGTATTTT.

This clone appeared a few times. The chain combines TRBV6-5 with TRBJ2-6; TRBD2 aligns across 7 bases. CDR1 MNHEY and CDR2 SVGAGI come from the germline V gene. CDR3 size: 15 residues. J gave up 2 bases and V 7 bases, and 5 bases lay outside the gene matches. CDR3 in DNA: TGTGCCAGCAAGGTCGGGGGGACTGGGGCCAACGTCCTGACTTTC. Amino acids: CASKVGGTGANVLTF.

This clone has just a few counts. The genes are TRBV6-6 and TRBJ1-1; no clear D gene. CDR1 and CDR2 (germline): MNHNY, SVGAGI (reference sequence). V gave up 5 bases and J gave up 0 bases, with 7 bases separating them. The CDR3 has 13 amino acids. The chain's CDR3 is CASSDTLNTEAFF. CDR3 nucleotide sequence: TGTGCCAGCAGTGACACCCTGAACACTGAAGCTTTCTTT.

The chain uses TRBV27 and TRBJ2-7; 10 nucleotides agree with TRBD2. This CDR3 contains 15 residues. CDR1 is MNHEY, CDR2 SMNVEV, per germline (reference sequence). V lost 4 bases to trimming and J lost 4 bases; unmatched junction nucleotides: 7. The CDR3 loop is CASSSQRGGLYEQYF. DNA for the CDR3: TGTGCCAGCAGTTCTCAGCGGGGGGGCTTATACGAGCAGTACTTC.

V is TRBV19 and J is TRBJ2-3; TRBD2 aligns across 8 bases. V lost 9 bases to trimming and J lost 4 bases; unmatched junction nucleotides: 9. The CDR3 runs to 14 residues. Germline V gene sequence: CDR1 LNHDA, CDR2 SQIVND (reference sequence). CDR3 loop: CASASRGAPDTQYF. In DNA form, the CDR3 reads TGTGCCAGCGCGTCGCGGGGGGCCCCAGATACGCAGTATTTT.

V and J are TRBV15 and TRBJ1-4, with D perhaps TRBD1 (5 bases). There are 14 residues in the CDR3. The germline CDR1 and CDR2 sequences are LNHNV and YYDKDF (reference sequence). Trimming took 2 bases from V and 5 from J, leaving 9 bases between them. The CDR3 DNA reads TGTGCCACCAGCAGAACAGGCCTGAATGAAAAACTGTTTTTT. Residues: CATSRTGLNEKLFF.